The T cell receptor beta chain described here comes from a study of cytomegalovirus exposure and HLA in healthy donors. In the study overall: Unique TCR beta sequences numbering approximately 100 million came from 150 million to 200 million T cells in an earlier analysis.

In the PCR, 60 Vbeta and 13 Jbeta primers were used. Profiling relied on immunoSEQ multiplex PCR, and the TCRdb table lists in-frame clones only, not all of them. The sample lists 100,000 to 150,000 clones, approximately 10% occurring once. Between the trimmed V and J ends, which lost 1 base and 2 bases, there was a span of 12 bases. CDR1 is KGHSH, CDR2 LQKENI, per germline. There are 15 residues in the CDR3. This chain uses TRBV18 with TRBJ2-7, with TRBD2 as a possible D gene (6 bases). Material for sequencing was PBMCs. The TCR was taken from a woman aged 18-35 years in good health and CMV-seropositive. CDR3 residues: CASSPLSGATYEQYF. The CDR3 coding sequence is TGTGCCAGCTCACCACTGTCGGGAGCCACCTACGAGCAGTACTTC.